The 23 T cell receptor beta chains below all came from one sample that was sequenced in a study of T cells after yellow fever vaccination. TCRdb used MiXCR to reprocess the 5' RACE reads, holding one entry per CDR3 protein. This table holds 250,000 to 300,000 distinct CDR3 sequences, approximately 13% found once. The specimen was CD4+ T cells sorted from PBMCs, collected 45 days after the yellow fever booster vaccination. All receptors derive from a man aged 30 to 39 who received the YFV17D yellow fever vaccine.

The V and J genes are TRBV29-1 and TRBJ1-1, with D unresolved. V shed 3 bases and J shed 5 bases, with 7 bases lying between them. The CDR3 sequence is 11 residues long. CDR1 is SQVTM, CDR2 ANQGSEA, per germline. The CDR3 reads CSVEGWTEAFF. For the CDR3, the DNA is TGCAGCGTTGAGGGTTGGACTGAAGCTTTCTTT.

This clonotype was recorded a few times. This rearrangement joins TRBV29-1 to TRBJ2-3; D is perhaps TRBD2 (5 bases). The CDR3 is 13 residues long. Deletions cut 6 bases from V and 2 bases from J, with 12 bases between. Germline CDR1 is SQVTM and CDR2 is ANQGSEA. CDR3 sequence: CSVGRRDTDTQYF. CDR3 bases: TGCAGCGTGGGCCGACGGGACACAGATACGCAGTATTTT.

This chain connects TRBV24-1 to TRBJ2-1, with unresolved D. V was cut by 4 bases and J by 8 bases, with 11 bases left in between. Germline V gene sequence: CDR1 KGHDR, CDR2 SFDVKD. The length of the CDR3 is 13 residues. DNA for the CDR3: TGTGCCACCAGTGACCCCGAAGGAGATGAGCAGTTCTTC. Translated: CATSDPEGDEQFF.

This CDR3 is CASSSGQNYNEQFF. The CDR3 region has the DNA TGCGCCAGCAGCTCTGGACAGAATTACAATGAGCAGTTCTTC. The rearrangement joins TRBV5-1 to TRBJ2-1; possible D gene TRBD1, 6 bases. The CDR3 runs to 14 residues. V was clipped by 3 bases and J by 4 bases, with 11 bases between them. Germline lookup yields CDR1 SGHRS and CDR2 YFSETQ.

This chain uses TRBV6-6 with TRBJ2-7; D is ambiguous. CDR3 length: 12 amino acids. CDR1 is MNHNY, CDR2 SVGAGI, per germline (reference sequence). V was pared by 4 bases and J by 3 bases, with 7 bases between. DNA of the CDR3: TGTGCCAGCAGTTCACTTAACTACGAGCAGTACTTC. Its protein is CASSSLNYEQYF.

V gene TRBV28 combines with J gene TRBJ2-7; D gene ambiguous. V lost 5 bases and J 4 bases, leaving 12 bases between the germline ends. Germline assignment: CDR1 MDHEN and CDR2 SYDVKM. This CDR3 is built from 13 residues. CDR3 in amino acids: CASSGLGVYEQYF. The DNA for the CDR3 is TGTGCCAGCAGTGGCCTTGGGGTGTACGAGCAGTACTTC.

The chain employs TRBV30 and TRBJ2-5, with 7 bases identical to TRBD2. J lost 7 bases, V lost 3 bases, and 11 bases had no gene match. The V gene's germline CDR1 is GTSNPN and CDR2 SVGIG (reference sequence). The CDR3 is 14 residues long. Written as DNA, the CDR3 is TGTGCCTGGAGCACGGGAGGATCCCGGGGGACCCAGTACTTC. Translated, it gives CAWSTGGSRGTQYF.

V and J are TRBV5-1 and TRBJ2-2, with D unresolved. The germline CDR1 and CDR2 sequences are SGHRS and YFSETQ. The V and J ends lost 4 bases and 2 bases respectively, with 6 bases between them. This CDR3 spans 13 amino acids. This chain's CDR3 is CASSGDNTGELFF. The CDR3 nucleotides are TGCGCCAGCAGCGGAGATAACACCGGGGAGCTGTTTTTT. Drawing the rest from reference TRBV5-1 and TRBJ2-2, the complete variable domain is KAGVTQTPRYLIKTRGQQVTLSCSPISGHRSVSWYQQTPGQGLQFLFEYFSETQRNKGNFPGRFSGRQFSNSRSEMNVSTLELGDSALYLCASSGDNTGELFFGEGSRLTVL.

This clonotype has a single count. The chain couples TRBV28 to TRBJ2-7, with D hard to call. The CDR3 runs to 13 residues. The germline gives CDR1 MDHEN, CDR2 SYDVKM. V lost 4 bases to trimming and J lost 9 bases, with 16 bases between them. The CDR3 DNA reads TGTGCCAGCAGTTCACCCACGGAGAGAGGGCAGTACTTC. Encoded protein: CASSSPTERGQYF. Looking up the rest from reference TRBV28 and TRBJ2-7 gives the full variable domain: DVKVTQSSRYLVKRTGEKVFLECVQDMDHENMFWYRQDPGLGLRLIYFSYDVKMKEKGDIPEGYSVSREKKERFSLILESASTNQTSMYLCASSSPTERGQYFGPGTRLTVT.

Only a few counts were recorded for this clonotype. The rearrangement uses TRBV12-5 and TRBJ2-3; TRBD1 matches at 7 bases. The CDR3 is 15 amino acids. In germline, CDR1 is LGHNT, CDR2 FRNRAP. With V trimmed by 7 bases and J by 2 bases, 9 bases remained unmatched. The CDR3, as DNA: TGTGCTAGTGCTCACGGGACAGTTGACACAGATACGCAGTATTTT. Translating gives CASAHGTVDTDTQYF.

Only a few counts were recorded for this clonotype. The chain uses TRBV11-2 and TRBJ2-7; 8 nucleotides line up with TRBD1. Trimming took 5 bases from V and 0 from J; bases not matched to a gene: 6. The CDR3 is 15 residues long. Germline-derived CDR1 and CDR2 are SGHAT and FQNNGV. CDR3 in DNA: TGTGCCAGCAGCCCCGGACAGGGAATCTCCTACGAGCAGTACTTC. This codes for CASSPGQGISYEQYF.

This clonotype was detected a few times. The chain links TRBV7-9 to TRBJ1-2; TRBD1 matches at 8 bases. Trimming at V came to 5 bases and at J to 7 bases, leaving 12 bases not matched to a gene. The CDR3 covers 15 residues. Germline CDR1 SEHNR, CDR2 FQNEAQ (reference sequence). For the CDR3, the DNA is TGTGCCAGCAGCCCACCCTTGAGACAGGGGACTGGCTACACCTTC. Its protein product is CASSPPLRQGTGYTF.

This clonotype was detected only a few times. The genes are TRBV15 and TRBJ2-3; maybe TRBD2 (6 bases). Looked up from germline, CDR1 is LNHNV and CDR2 is YYDKDF (reference sequence). Trimming stripped 4 bases from V and 8 bases from J, with 19 bases between. The CDR3 is 15 amino acids. This CDR3 is CATSTAGIESGTQYF. The CDR3 DNA follows: TGTGCCACCAGCACAGCGGGCATCGAGAGTGGTACGCAGTATTTT.

Only a few counts were recorded for this clonotype. This chain uses TRBV7-2 with TRBJ1-5; the D gene is possibly TRBD1 (6 bases). This CDR3 comprises 15 residues. With 5 bases removed from V and 2 bases from J, the gap between germline ends came to 13 bases. CDR1 and CDR2 (germline): SGHTA, FQGNSA. The CDR3: CASSPRGLGNQPQHF. CDR3 sequence (DNA): TGTGCCAGCAGCCCCCGGGGGCTAGGCAATCAGCCCCAGCATTTT.

This clonotype was counted between two and nine times. The chain links TRBV12-3 or TRBV12-4 to TRBJ2-7, with D hard to call. The ends were cut back, 3 bases at V and 3 bases at J, with 6 bases in the middle. The CDR3 consists of 12 residues. The CDR3 DNA reads TGTGCCAGCAGTTTTACAGACTACGAGCAGTACTTC. Its translation is CASSFTDYEQYF.

J is TRBJ2-3 and V is TRBV7-6; 10 positions agree with TRBD2. Germline lookup yields CDR1 SGHVS and CDR2 FNYEAQ. The CDR3 runs to 16 residues. J was trimmed by 5 bases and V by 8 bases; bases with no gene match: 13. The CDR3 spells CASARRVAGGQDTQYF. The CDR3 region has the DNA TGTGCCAGCGCAAGGAGGGTAGCGGGAGGTCAAGATACGCAGTATTTT.

This clonotype was found a few times. The chain links TRBV19 to TRBJ2-1; TRBD2 matches at 8 bases. The CDR3 covers 15 residues. V trimming: 5 bases; J trimming: 7 bases; junction bases outside the gene matches: 10. Germline CDR1 and CDR2: LNHDA and SQIVND (reference sequence). DNA of the CDR3: TGTGCCAGTAGTTCCCCGTTACTAGCGGTTAATGAGCAGTTCTTC. Residues: CASSSPLLAVNEQFF. Drawing the rest from reference TRBV19 and TRBJ2-1, the complete variable domain is DGGITQSPKYLFRKEGQNVTLSCEQNLNHDAMYWYRQDPGQGLRLIYYSQIVNDFQKGDIAEGYSVSREKKESFPLTVTSAQKNPTAFYLCASSSPLLAVNEQFFGPGTRLTVL.

The CDR3 DNA sequence: TGTGCCACCAGCGATCCTCAGGGAGAAGGGACAGATACGCAGTATTTT. It translates to CATSDPQGEGTDTQYF. V is TRBV24-1 and J is TRBJ2-3, with D possibly called TRBD1 or TRBD2 (5 bases each). The CDR3 has 16 amino acids. The V and J ends lost 7 bases and 3 bases respectively, with 19 bases between them. Germline CDR1 is KGHDR and CDR2 is SFDVKD.

In this sample, this clonotype turned up a few times. The V and J genes are TRBV28 and TRBJ2-1; TRBD1 agrees at 7 bases. The CDR3 consists of 13 residues. V lost 6 bases to trimming and J lost 11 bases; unmatched junction nucleotides: 10. Germline CDR1 reads MDHEN; CDR2 reads SYDVKM. The CDR3 DNA is TGTGCCAGCAGCAACGGACAGGCCTTACAGCAGTTCTTC. Protein product: CASSNGQALQQFF. Using reference TRBV28 and TRBJ2-1 for the parts outside the CDR3, the full variable domain is DVKVTQSSRYLVKRTGEKVFLECVQDMDHENMFWYRQDPGLGLRLIYFSYDVKMKEKGDIPEGYSVSREKKERFSLILESASTNQTSMYLCASSNGQALQQFFGPGTRLTVL.

J is TRBJ2-5 and V is TRBV20-1; D gene ambiguous. The ends were cut back, 2 bases at V and 1 base at J, with 8 bases in the middle. CDR3 length: 13 residues. Germline assignment: CDR1 DFQATT and CDR2 SNEGSKA (reference sequence). The CDR3 sequence is CSARMGIQETQYF. The CDR3 nucleotides read TGCAGTGCTAGAATGGGTATCCAAGAGACCCAGTACTTC.

The genes are TRBV7-2 and TRBJ2-7; 9 bases align to TRBD2. Trimming at V came to 1 base and at J to 3 bases, leaving 7 bases not matched to a gene. The CDR3 is 16 residues long. Per germline, CDR1 SGHTA and CDR2 FQGNSA. As DNA, the CDR3 is TGTGCCAGCAGCTTAGGCCTAGCGGGATTGGGCTACGAGCAGTACTTC. Translation: CASSLGLAGLGYEQYF. The full variable domain, with the rest looked up from reference TRBV7-2 and TRBJ2-7, is GAGVSQSPSNKVTEKGKDVELRCDPISGHTALYWYRQSLGQGLEFLIYFQGNSAPDKSGLPSDRFSAERTGGSVSTLTIQRTQQEDSAVYLCASSLGLAGLGYEQYFGPGTRLTVT.

In this sample, this clonotype turned up a few times. The rearrangement links TRBV7-2 to TRBJ2-2, with D unclear. This CDR3 has 13 residues. The germline V and J ends were trimmed by 5 bases and 4 bases, with 8 bases remaining between them. From germline, CDR1 is SGHTA and CDR2 FQGNSA. As DNA, the CDR3 is TGTGCCAGCAGCAACCGAATCACCGGGGAGCTGTTTTTT. It specifies CASSNRITGELFF.

This clonotype has just a few counts. The rearrangement links TRBV6-5 to TRBJ1-2, with D hard to call. Per the germline V gene, CDR1 is MNHEY and CDR2 is SVGAGI. The CDR3 extends over 13 amino acids. V was shortened by 6 bases and J by 7 bases, with 15 bases between the two germline ends. The CDR3 sequence is CASSRILDPGYTF. DNA of the CDR3: TGTGCCAGCAGCCGTATCCTAGACCCTGGCTACACCTTC.